The present T cell receptor (beta chain) was sequenced within a study of lymphopenia after photon versus proton radiotherapy. Sequenced by immunoSEQ multiplex PCR; TCRdb stores in-frame clones only, minus some. This table holds about 50,000 clones, more than 90% found once. This clonotype originated in a woman aged 35 to 49 with cholangiocarcinoma. Sequencing used peripheral blood, obtained from a patient treated with photon-based radiotherapy.

The CDR3 sequence is CASSLSTGDRGYGYTF. The CDR3 bases are TGTGCCAGCAGTTTATCTACTGGGGACAGGGGCTATGGCTACACCTTC. The rearrangement uses TRBV27 and TRBJ1-2; 10 bases fit TRBD1. The CDR3 runs 16 residues. With 0 bases clipped from V and 4 bases from J, the junction kept 5 bases outside the gene matches. Per germline, CDR1 MNHEY and CDR2 SMNVEV (reference sequence).